This T cell receptor (beta chain) was recorded in a study of post-analysis software for immune sequencing data. Background on the study: Included among the disease courses, which were recorded for the cohort, were relapsing-remitting, secondary progressive and progressive-relapsing multiple sclerosis. Points from the study as a whole: Five TRBV segments, including TRBV5-6, TRBV5-1 and TRBV20-1, were more frequent in patients than controls. Those samples that were prepared in the same batch co-clustered strongly by F measure. Normalized Chao1 diversity was significantly lower in multiple sclerosis patients than in controls.

TCR beta cDNA libraries included unique molecular identifiers. Researchers reported around 510,000 cDNA molecules coming from about 0.98 to 11 million T cells. TCRdb processed the PCR reads anew with MiXCR; each CDR3 protein has one entry. This table holds approximately 460,000 distinct CDR3 sequences, approximately 45% found once. As for this clonotype: Its specificity is not known. An end of the junction differs from the germline gene, which may be a read error.

Germline V gives CDR1 KGHDR, CDR2 SFDVKD. The CDR3 runs 13 residues. J is TRBJ2-7 and V is TRBV24-1, with D possibly being TRBD1 (6 bases). The end of the DNA aligns better with TRBJ2-5, so the J call may be wrong. This TCR derives from a girl between 10 and 17 years old with multiple sclerosis. Sequencing was done on a sample of blood. The CDR3: CATSALQGETQYF. The CDR3 region has the DNA TGTGCCACCAGTGCTTTGCAGGGGGAGACCCAGTACTTC.